Detailed here is one TCR beta chain. The data stem from a study of T cells after yellow fever vaccination. Germline CDR1 is DFQATT and CDR2 is SNEGSKA (reference sequence). The CDR3 has 10 residues. Trimming cost V 6 bases and J 8 bases, with 9 bases left between them. MiXCR, run by TCRdb on the 5' RACE reads, gives a single entry per CDR3 protein. The table records a few hundred thousand distinct CDR3 sequences, 6.2% of them present only once. This TCR came from a man aged 25 to 45 who received the YFV17D yellow fever vaccine. The sequencing used PBMCs, collected 5 days after the yellow fever booster vaccination. The chain links TRBV20-1 to TRBJ2-3, with D perhaps TRBD2 (6 bases). The CDR3 spells CSATGGTQYF. CDR3 nucleotides: TGCAGTGCAACCGGGGGTACGCAGTATTTT.